This T cell receptor beta chain was sequenced during a study of T cells after yellow fever vaccination. Overall study results and limits: The presence of abundant clonotypes contaminating from the bulk population was possible in FACS-sorted repertoires.

TCRdb re-derived calls from the 5' RACE reads in MiXCR, one entry per CDR3 protein. Of a few hundred thousand distinct CDR3 sequences in the sample, roughly 4.8% were seen once. This clonotype was detected only a few times. The antigen remains unidentified. The CDR3 covers 15 residues. Trimming stripped 4 bases from V and 1 base from J, with 13 bases between. Germline values: CDR1 LGHDT, CDR2 YNNKEL (reference sequence). The starting material was CD4+ T cells sorted from PBMCs, obtained on the day of the yellow fever booster vaccination. This receptor was identified in a man younger than 35 who received the YFV17D yellow fever vaccine. The V gene is TRBV3-1, the J gene TRBJ1-1; D call uncertain. CDR3 coding DNA: TGTGCCAGCAGCCCTAGAGGAAACAGGAACACTGAAGCTTTCTTT. This translates into CASSPRGNRNTEAFF.